The 19 T cell receptor beta chains in this list originate from one sample, sequenced in a study of blood T cells in healthy people across ages (dated by TCRdb to the mid-2010s). The library was obtained by 5' RACE. Data came from an Illumina HiSeq 2500. A second PCR of about 6 to 12 cycles was run with a J-beta primer mix and a sample-barcoded 5' primer. The public reads were run again by TCRdb, first through fastp at Q25 and then through MiXCR, and only productive beta chains were kept. A single entry per CDR3 protein holds the most common genes and DNA from its merged rows. The sample table lists approximately 800,000 distinct CDR3 sequences, 35% to 60% of them with a count of one. Together, the top ten hold 15% to 20% of the sample. Sequencing used blood. The receptor set was obtained from a man older than 75 in good health.

V gene TRBV24-1 combines with J gene TRBJ2-5, with 13 bases that match TRBD2. V shed 6 bases, J shed 3 bases, and the junction held 6 bases outside the gene matches. The CDR3 is 16 residues long. Germline CDR1 KGHDR, CDR2 SFDVKD. This CDR3 reads CATSRLAGGDKETQYF. CDR3 bases: TGTGCCACCAGTCGACTAGCGGGAGGAGACAAAGAGACCCAGTACTTC.

The chain links TRBV28 to TRBJ2-6; 7 nucleotides match TRBD2. The V and J ends lost 6 bases and 0 bases, in that order; junction bases with no gene match: 11. The germline gives CDR1 MDHEN, CDR2 SYDVKM. CDR3 length: 18 amino acids. CDR3 DNA: TGTGCCAGCAGCCAGAAAGCGGGGACTAACTCTGGGGCCAACGTCCTGACTTTC. It yields the protein CASSQKAGTNSGANVLTF.

The chain joins TRBV6-2 or TRBV6-3 to TRBJ2-1; tentative D call: TRBD2 (5 bases). The ends were cut back, 6 bases at V and 4 bases at J, with 16 bases in the middle. The CDR3 sequence is 15 residues long. Germline assignment: CDR1 MNHEY and CDR2 SVGEGT. The CDR3 protein is CASSRPGNSYNEQFF. CDR3 nucleotide sequence: TGTGCCAGCAGCCGACCGGGAAACAGTTACAATGAGCAGTTCTTC.

The chain joins TRBV7-3 to TRBJ2-1; possibly TRBD2 for D (6 bases). Germline CDR1 is SGHTA and CDR2 is FQGTGA. CDR3 size: 16 residues. Trimming took 1 base from V and 2 from J, leaving 12 bases between them. CDR3 nucleotide sequence: TGTGCCAGCAGCTTAAGAGAGCGGGCGGCCTACAATGAGCAGTTCTTC. Protein: CASSLRERAAYNEQFF.

The chain carries TRBV20-1 and TRBJ2-1; 11 bases line up with TRBD2. The closer fit of TRBJ2-7 to the DNA end suggests the J call may be wrong. Looked up from germline, CDR1 is DFQATT and CDR2 is SNEGSKA (reference sequence). The CDR3 has 15 amino acids. In nucleotides, the CDR3 is TGCAGTGCTAGAGATCCACTAGCGGGAGACAATGAGCAGTACTTC. It translates to CSARDPLAGDNEQYF.

This rearrangement joins TRBV28 to TRBJ1-5; 7 bases fit TRBD1. This CDR3 spans 16 amino acids. The junction had 8 bases not matched to a gene; V was cut back by 6 bases and J by 0 bases. CDR1 MDHEN and CDR2 SYDVKM come from the germline V gene. DNA of the CDR3: TGTGCCAGCAGCCCTTGGGACAGCTATAGCAATCAGCCCCAGCATTTT. It specifies CASSPWDSYSNQPQHF.

Concerning this clonotype: A read error may account for a junction end that differs from germline. The chain uses TRBV20-1 and TRBJ1-5; D call uncertain. The germline V gene has CDR1 DFQATT and CDR2 SNEGSKA (reference sequence). CDR3 length: 16 residues. The CDR3 reads CSTRDPFPAGNQPQHF. CDR3 DNA: TGCAGTACTAGGGATCCCTTTCCGGCGGGCAATCAGCCCCAGCATTTT.

This clonotype was picked up a small number of times. The chain has TRBV10-3 and TRBJ1-1; no reliable D call. The germline V and J ends were trimmed by 0 bases and 5 bases, with 19 bases remaining between them. The length of the CDR3 is 17 residues. From germline, CDR1 is ENHRY and CDR2 SYGVKD. The CDR3 sequence is CAISESFGRRAETEAFF. In DNA, the CDR3 is TGTGCCATCAGTGAGTCGTTCGGCAGGCGGGCGGAAACTGAAGCTTTCTTT.

In this sample, this clonotype turned up a few times. The chain couples TRBV29-1 to TRBJ2-7; 8 bases are shared with TRBD2. CDR3 length equals 13 residues. The junction had 5 bases not matched to a gene; V was cut back by 4 bases and J by 3 bases. CDR1 and CDR2 (germline): SQVTM, ANQGSEA. The CDR3 loop is CSVVVAGNYEQYF. CDR3 sequence (DNA): TGCAGCGTTGTTGTAGCGGGAAACTACGAGCAGTACTTC.

The V and J genes are TRBV3-1 and TRBJ2-3, with 9 bases lining up with TRBD1. CDR1 is LGHDT, CDR2 YNNKEL, per germline (reference sequence). The CDR3 length is 17 residues. V dropped 8 bases and J dropped 3; count of bases not matched to a gene: 15. The CDR3 bases are TGTGCCAGCCTCGGAGCCGGGACAGGGATCGGTACAGATACGCAGTATTTT. This sequence encodes CASLGAGTGIGTDTQYF.

A word on this clonotype: Possible read error: a much larger clone is one base away. This sequence joins TRBV25-1 and TRBJ2-1; either TRBD1 or TRBD2 may fit D (5 bases each). Germline assignment: CDR1 MGHDK and CDR2 SYGVNS. There are 12 residues in the CDR3. The chain's CDR3 is CASLGEFNEQVF. The CDR3 DNA reads TGTGCCAGCCTGGGGGAGTTCAATGAGCAGGTCTTC.

This clonotype was detected only a few times. V gene TRBV6-6 combines with J gene TRBJ2-1; 10 nucleotides match TRBD2. With V trimmed by 2 bases and J by 10 bases, 8 bases remained unmatched. This CDR3 has 15 residues. From germline, CDR1 is MNHNY and CDR2 SVGAGI (reference sequence). The CDR3 protein is CASSYPLAGEGEQFF. CDR3 nucleotide sequence: TGTGCCAGCAGTTACCCCCTAGCGGGAGAGGGGGAGCAGTTCTTC.

The J gene is TRBJ1-2, the V gene TRBV5-1; possible D gene TRBD1, 5 bases. Trimming removed 4 bases from V and 0 bases from J, with 13 bases in between. CDR3 length equals 15 residues. Germline CDR1 SGHRS, CDR2 YFSETQ. The CDR3 sequence: CASSTPGPANYGYTF. The CDR3 region has the DNA TGCGCCAGCAGCACTCCGGGGCCAGCTAACTATGGCTACACCTTC.

This clonotype was seen only once. The chain employs TRBV20-1 and TRBJ2-7; 7 bases are a match to TRBD2. Germline V gene sequence: CDR1 DFQATT, CDR2 SNEGSKA (reference sequence). J gave up 7 bases and V 3 bases, and 15 bases lay outside the gene matches. This CDR3 comprises 15 residues. The CDR3, as DNA: TGCAGTGCTAGCCGGTCACTAGCGAATCAATATGAGCAGTACTTC. It codes for CSASRSLANQYEQYF.

This clonotype is medium-sized by share. The chain joins TRBV4-2 to TRBJ2-1; 8 bases are a match to TRBD1. The V and J ends lost 5 bases and 8 bases, in that order; junction bases with no gene match: 11. CDR1 and CDR2 (germline): LGHNA, YNFKEQ. The CDR3 runs 15 residues. CDR3 nucleotides: TGTGCCAGCAGCTTCGGGGCAGGGGGCGGCGATGAGCAGTTCTTC. Encoded protein: CASSFGAGGGDEQFF.

The chain combines TRBV20-1 with TRBJ2-3, with 8 bases aligning to TRBD2. V was pared by 7 bases and J by 6 bases, with 9 bases of the junction left unmatched. CDR3 size: 13 residues. Germline V lookup: CDR1 DFQATT, CDR2 SNEGSKA (reference sequence). CDR3 protein: CSVGASGHDTQYF. The CDR3 DNA reads TGCAGTGTAGGGGCTAGCGGGCATGATACGCAGTATTTT.

This clonotype has a handful of counts. The rearrangement links TRBV20-1 to TRBJ1-5; D is unclear. CDR1 DFQATT and CDR2 SNEGSKA come from the germline V gene (reference sequence). Between the trimmed V and J ends, which lost 6 bases and 5 bases, there was a span of 14 bases. The CDR3 has 13 amino acids. As DNA, the CDR3 is TGCAGTGCCAGACCGATTCCGCATCAGCCCCAGCATTTT. Translated, it gives CSARPIPHQPQHF.

On this clonotype itself: A much larger clone is a single base away; this may be a read error. V and J are TRBV2 and TRBJ2-7, with 12 positions matching TRBD1. This CDR3 is built from 14 residues. J was trimmed by 9 bases and V by 5 bases; bases with no gene match: 8. Germline CDR1 and CDR2: SNHLY and FYNNEI. In nucleotides, the CDR3 is TGTGCCAGCAGTCGGGACAGGGGGCCCATCGGGCAGTACTTC. Residues: CASSRDRGPIGQYF.

This clonotype has only a few counts. This chain links TRBV20-1 with TRBJ2-7; 9 bases agree with TRBD1. V trimming: 3 bases; J trimming: 5 bases; junction bases outside the gene matches: 2. This CDR3 has 12 amino acids. CDR1 DFQATT and CDR2 SNEGSKA come from the germline V gene (reference sequence). In nucleotides, the CDR3 is TGCAGTGCTAGGACAGGGGGAAACGAGCAGTACTTC. Translated: CSARTGGNEQYF.